This TCR beta chain was obtained from a study of graft-versus-host responses after intestinal transplantation (dated by TCRdb to the early 2020s). For context, the study as a whole: The transplants that recipients got were multivisceral, liver-intestinal, or isolated intestinal. The cohort enrolled some 23 intestinal transplant recipients, one of whom was a retransplant, and a few patients without pretransplant specimens were excluded. Every recipient was given anti-thymocyte globulin induction, then maintenance tacrolimus and steroids for about 3 years. Donor T cell macrochimerism was defined as a peak of at least 4% donor T cells among recipient peripheral blood mononuclear cells. Graft-versus-host and host-versus-graft alloreactive T cell clones were tracked in the graft, circulation and bone marrow after intestinal transplantation using bulk TCR-beta CDR3 sequencing. Rather than being sequenced by the commercial service, samples from a few later patients were sequenced in-house on an Illumina MiSeq and processed with MiXCR. Alloreactive clones were identified by sequencing pre-transplant mixed lymphocyte reaction products and comparing them with unstimulated pre-transplant donor and recipient T cells.

What the study reported, not specific to this receptor: Early after transplant, peak levels of circulating GvH clones were found to be associated with declines in HvG clones. GvH clones were detected in recipient bone marrow, and some of these GvH clones were observed earlier in ileal mucosa or blood, consistent with an intestinal mucosal origin. High GvH to HvG T cell clonal ratios were observed in the allografts of patients with donor T cell macrochimerism. The conclusions were limited by the relatively low number and heterogeneity of the intestinal transplant patients.

In the first month after transplant, blood samples were collected up to 4 times, and after that at least monthly when available. Libraries were built with the immunoSEQ multiplex PCR assay. For most patients, high-throughput TCR-beta CDR3 sequencing of genomic DNA was performed by Adaptive Biotechnologies. Under the source paper's analysis protocol: Adaptive's ImmunoSEQ software supplied the TCR sequencing data for 15 to 20 patients, while MiXCR and VDJtools were used to process a few other patients. CDR3 nucleotide sequences shared between donor and recipient were removed because their origin could not be assigned. To be classed as alloreactive, a clone needed at least 2-fold expansion over unstimulated cells and a minimum CFSE-low frequency of 0.002% (template counts) or 0.001% (read counts). Mappable clones were those detected in sequenced pre-transplant spleen, lymph node, or MLR CFSE-low populations of the donor or recipient. The cumulative frequency of alloreactive clones was calculated as a percentage of all sequences, weighted by copy number. TCRdb's version of the immuneACCESS table is confined to in-frame rearrangements and falls short of the full clone set. An unresolved V gene accounts for under half of the shortfall where checked; the remainder is of unknown origin. V and J calls and clone size are copied from that table; D and trimming were computed from the DNA. The sample contains 98,000 or so clones, about 84% of them found a single time. The biggest ten clones account for more than 1.4% of the sample.

Details on this clone: The specificity of this receptor is unknown. Per-nucleotide qualities are absent, and no much larger clonotype sits a single base away.

The CDR1 and CDR2 encoded by the germline V gene are MDHEN and SYDVKM. Ends trimmed: V by 5 bases, J by 5 bases; bases unmatched to a gene: 2. Including the terminal cysteine and phenylalanine, the CDR3 comprises 12 residues. The CDR3 DNA has 36 bases and is translated from base 1. The TCR comes from a human patient who received an intestinal transplant, so some T cells may come from the graft donor. The chain is assembled from TRBV28 and TRBJ1-1; TRBD1 lines up with 7 middle nucleotides. The sequences come from PBMCs, collected 255 days after intestinal transplant. The nucleotide sequence reads as follows: TGTGCCAGCAGTCAACAGGGGACTGAAGCTTTCTTT. This yields the protein CASSQQGTEAFF.